The T cell receptor (beta chain) described here comes from a study of T cell therapy after organ transplantation. Across the study: Patients received a median of 1.92 x 10^8 CMV-specific T cells over 2 to 6 infusions. The study, taken as a whole, reports: Antirejection and antiviral medication effects could not be assessed. Endogenous clonotypes not in therapy products appeared after therapy alongside transferred ones. In nonresponders, large pretherapy expansions changed minimally after therapy.

Sequencing used immunoSEQ multiplex PCR; TCRdb keeps in-frame clones, though not all of them. The sample shows approximately 20,000 clones, about four fifths of them seen only once. About this clone: No antigen is known for it.

The germline gives CDR1 SGDLS, CDR2 YYNGEE. Trimming stripped 0 bases from V and 3 bases from J, with 9 bases between. This CDR3 contains 14 residues. Time point denoted: 4-8 weeks after completion of therapy. The rearrangement uses TRBV9 and TRBJ2-5; D gene ambiguous. The starting material was CD8+ T cells from blood, obtained after autologous CMV-specific T cell therapy. This TCR came from a human patient who had received a solid organ transplant and had CMV disease. Some T cells may have originated in the graft donor. Here the CDR3 DNA reads TGTGCCAGCAGCGTAGCCGACGAGAAAGAGACCCAGTACTTC. This encodes CASSVADEKETQYF.